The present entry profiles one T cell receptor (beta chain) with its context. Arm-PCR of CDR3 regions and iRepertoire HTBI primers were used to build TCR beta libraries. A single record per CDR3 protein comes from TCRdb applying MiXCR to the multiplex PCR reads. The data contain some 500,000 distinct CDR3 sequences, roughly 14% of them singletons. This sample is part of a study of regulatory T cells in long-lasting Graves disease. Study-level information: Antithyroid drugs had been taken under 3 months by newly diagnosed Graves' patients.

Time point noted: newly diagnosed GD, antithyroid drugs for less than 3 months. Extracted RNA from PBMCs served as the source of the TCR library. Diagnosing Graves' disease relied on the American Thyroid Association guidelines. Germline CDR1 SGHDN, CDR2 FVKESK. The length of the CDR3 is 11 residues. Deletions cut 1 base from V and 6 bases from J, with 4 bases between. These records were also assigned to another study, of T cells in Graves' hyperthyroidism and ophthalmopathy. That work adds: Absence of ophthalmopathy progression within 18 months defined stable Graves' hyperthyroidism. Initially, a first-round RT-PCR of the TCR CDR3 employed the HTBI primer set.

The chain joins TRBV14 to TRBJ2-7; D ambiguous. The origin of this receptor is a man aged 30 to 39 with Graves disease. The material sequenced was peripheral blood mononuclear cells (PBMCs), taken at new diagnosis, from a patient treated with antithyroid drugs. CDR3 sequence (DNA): TGTGCCAGCAGCCAAGTGAGCGAGCAGTACTTC. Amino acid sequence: CASSQVSEQYF.